The rows below give T cell receptor beta chains drawn from one sample of a study of beta chain features in type 1 diabetes. Using immunoSEQ multiplex PCR, the repertoire was profiled, and TCRdb retains in-frame clones only, with some absent. Seen here are hundreds of thousands of clones, about 11% observed once, and the top ten hold over 0.015%. Material for sequencing was naive CD4+ T cells from blood. Receptor source: a woman aged 25 to 39 in good health. The CDR3 runs from the conserved cysteine through the conserved F or W. D genes are given only for firm matches. The listing skips clone size in some rows; elsewhere it reads once, few, many or a size class.

size	V	J	D	CDR3	DNA
few	TRBV7-2	TRBJ2-2	TRBD2	CASSLELAGRTGELFF	TGTGCCAGCAGCTTAGAACTAGCGGGCCGGACCGGGGAGCTGTTTTTT
few	TRBV5-5	TRBJ1-4	TRBD1	CASSTGQVNEKLFF	TGTGCCAGCAGCACCGGACAGGTGAATGAAAAACTGTTTTTT
NA	TRBV7-7	TRBJ2-1	TRBD2	CASSLAPASGYYNEQFF	TGTGCTAGCAGCTTAGCGCCGGCTAGCGGGTACTACAATGAGCAGTTCTTC
few	TRBV6-5	TRBJ1-2	NA	CASSYSARPRDGYTF	TGTGCCAGCAGTTACTCGGCAAGGCCTCGGGATGGCTACACCTTC
few	TRBV15	TRBJ1-1	TRBD1	CATSRGGGEFNTEAFF	TGTGCCACCAGCAGAGGAGGGGGCGAATTTAACACTGAAGCTTTCTTT
NA	TRBV30	TRBJ2-1	NA	CAWSVMGARNEQFF	TGTGCCTGGAGTGTTATGGGGGCTCGCAATGAGCAGTTCTTC
NA	TRBV5-1	TRBJ2-5	TRBD2	CASSGGTSGNQETQYF	TGCGCCAGCAGCGGGGGGACTAGCGGGAACCAAGAGACCCAGTACTTC
few	TRBV7-9	TRBJ2-5	NA	CASSQGIQYF	TGTGCCAGCAGTCAGGGTATTCAGTACTTC
NA	TRBV7-2	TRBJ1-1	TRBD1	CASSLRTGGGLKTEAFF	TGTGCCAGCAGCCTGCGGACAGGGGGCGGATTGAAGACTGAAGCTTTCTTT
few	TRBV2	TRBJ2-7	NA	CASSEQFEVDEQYF	TGTGCCAGCAGTGAACAGTTTGAAGTCGACGAGCAGTACTTC
few	TRBV2	TRBJ2-3	TRBD1	CASTINRGRAQYF	TGTGCCAGCACCATAAACAGGGGAAGGGCGCAGTATTTT
few	TRBV28	TRBJ2-1	TRBD2	CASSLWDPGLATNNEQFF	TGTGCCAGCAGTTTATGGGATCCGGGACTAGCGACCAACAATGAGCAGTTCTTC
few	TRBV5-1	TRBJ2-7	TRBD1	CASSPNLRDRGLEQYF	TGCGCCAGCAGCCCAAACCTAAGAGACAGGGGGCTTGAGCAGTACTTC
NA	TRBV9	TRBJ2-7	NA	CASSVGLATPYEQYF	TGTGCCAGCAGCGTAGGGCTAGCGACCCCCTACGAGCAGTACTTC
few	TRBV29-1	TRBJ1-4	NA	CSVGAGADEKLFF	TGCAGCGTTGGGGCGGGGGCGGATGAAAAACTGTTTTTT
few	TRBV9	TRBJ2-2	TRBD1	CASNVDRTGVTGELFF	TGTGCCAGCAACGTAGACAGGACAGGGGTCACCGGGGAGCTGTTTTTT
few	TRBV9	TRBJ1-2	NA	CASSGPMSRDGYTF	TGTGCCAGCAGCGGACCAATGTCTCGGGATGGCTACACCTTC
few	TRBV7-9	TRBJ1-2	NA	CASSLDGGALGYGYTF	TGTGCCAGCAGCTTAGACGGCGGCGCTTTGGGCTATGGCTACACCTTC
few	TRBV4-3	TRBJ1-1	NA	CASSQEPDIYTEAFF	TGCGCCAGCAGCCAAGAACCGGACATCTACACTGAAGCTTTCTTT
NA	TRBV5-8	TRBJ1-2	TRBD1	CASNYRGYYGYTF	TGTGCCAGCAACTACAGGGGCTACTATGGCTACACCTTC
NA	TRBV4-3	TRBJ2-3	TRBD2	CASSQTSGSTDTQYF	TGCGCCAGCAGCCAGACTAGCGGTAGCACAGATACGCAGTATTTT
few	TRBV6-5	TRBJ1-2	NA	CASSYMGHDGYTF	TGTGCCAGCAGTTACATGGGGCACGATGGCTACACCTTC
few	TRBV6-5	TRBJ2-1	TRBD1	CASRGQTYNEQFF	TGTGCCAGCAGGGGACAGACATACAATGAGCAGTTCTTC
NA	TRBV27	TRBJ1-2	TRBD1	CASSFWRQGSNYGYTF	TGTGCCAGCAGTTTTTGGAGACAGGGATCCAACTATGGCTACACCTTC
NA	TRBV19	TRBJ2-1	TRBD2	CASSWGGRHEQFF	TGTGCCAGTAGTTGGGGGGGGAGACATGAGCAGTTCTTC
few	TRBV7-2	TRBJ2-7	TRBD1	CASSKGQLSYEQYF	TGTGCCAGCAGCAAGGGACAGCTCTCCTACGAGCAGTACTTC
few	TRBV19	TRBJ2-1	NA	CASSIDPSLAPEQFF	TGTGCCAGTAGTATAGATCCCTCGTTAGCGCCTGAGCAGTTCTTC
NA	TRBV7-8	TRBJ2-1	NA	CASSLAVTGTRGEQFF	TGTGCCAGCAGCTTAGCCGTGACAGGCACGAGGGGTGAGCAGTTCTTC
NA	TRBV28	TRBJ2-1	TRBD2	CASSSGTSLNEQFF	TGTGCCAGCAGTTCCGGGACTAGCCTCAATGAGCAGTTCTTC
once	TRBV5-4	TRBJ2-5	NA	CASSRLQDQGETQYF	TGTGCCAGCAGCAGACTGCAGGACCAGGGGGAGACCCAGTACTTC
NA	TRBV7-9	TRBJ1-4	TRBD1	CASEDRGMEKLFF	TGTGCCAGCGAGGACAGGGGGATGGAAAAACTGTTTTTT
NA	TRBV19	TRBJ2-3	TRBD2	CASTWTSGIANAQYF	TGTGCCAGTACCTGGACTAGCGGGATTGCTAACGCGCAGTATTTT
NA	TRBV28	TRBJ2-5	NA	CASSSGQSQETQYF	TGTGCCAGCAGTTCTGGACAGAGTCAAGAGACCCAGTACTTC
few	TRBV7-8	TRBJ2-1	NA	CASSPRDIHNEQFF	TGTGCCAGCAGCCCTCGGGACATACACAATGAGCAGTTCTTC
few	TRBV14	TRBJ1-1	NA	CASSAGGTEAFF	TGTGCCAGCAGCGCCGGGGGCACTGAAGCTTTCTTT
few	TRBV18	TRBJ1-4	NA	CASSPLLGGDEKLFF	TGTGCCAGCTCACCACTTTTGGGCGGGGATGAAAAACTGTTTTTT
few	TRBV9	TRBJ2-3	TRBD1	CASSGGTASTDTQYF	TGTGCCAGCAGCGGTGGGACAGCCAGCACAGATACGCAGTATTTT